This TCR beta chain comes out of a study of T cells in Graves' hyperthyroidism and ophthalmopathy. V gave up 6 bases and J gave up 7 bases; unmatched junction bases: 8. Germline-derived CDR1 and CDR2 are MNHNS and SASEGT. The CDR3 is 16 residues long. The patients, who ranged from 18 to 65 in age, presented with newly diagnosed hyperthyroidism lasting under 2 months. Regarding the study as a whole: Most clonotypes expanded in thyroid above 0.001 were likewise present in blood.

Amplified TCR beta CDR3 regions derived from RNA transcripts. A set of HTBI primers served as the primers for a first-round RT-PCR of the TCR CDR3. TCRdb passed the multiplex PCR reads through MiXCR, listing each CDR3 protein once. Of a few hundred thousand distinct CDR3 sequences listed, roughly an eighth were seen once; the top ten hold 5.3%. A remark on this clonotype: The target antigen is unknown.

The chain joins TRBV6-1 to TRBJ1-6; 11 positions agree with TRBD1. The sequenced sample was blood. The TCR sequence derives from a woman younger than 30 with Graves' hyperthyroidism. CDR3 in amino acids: CASRGQGALGNSPLHF. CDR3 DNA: TGTGCCAGCAGAGGACAGGGGGCACTGGGGAATTCACCCCTCCACTTT.